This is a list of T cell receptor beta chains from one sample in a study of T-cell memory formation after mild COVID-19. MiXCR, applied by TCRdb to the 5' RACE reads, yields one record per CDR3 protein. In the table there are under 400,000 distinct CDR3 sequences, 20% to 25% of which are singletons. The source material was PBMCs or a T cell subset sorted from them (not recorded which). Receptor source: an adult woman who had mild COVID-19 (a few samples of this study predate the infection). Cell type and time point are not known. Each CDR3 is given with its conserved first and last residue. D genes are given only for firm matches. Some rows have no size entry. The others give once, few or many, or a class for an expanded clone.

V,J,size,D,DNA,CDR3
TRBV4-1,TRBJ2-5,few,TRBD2,TGCGCCAGCAGCCAGCCGGGAGGGAAAGAGACCCAGTACTTC,CASSQPGGKETQYF
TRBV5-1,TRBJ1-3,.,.,TGCGCCAGCAGCTCGCCCGGGGGTTTCTTCTCTGGAAACACCATATATTTT,CASSSPGGFFSGNTIYF
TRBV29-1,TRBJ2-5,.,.,TGCAGCGTTGAGCCCCGGATCCAAGAGACCCAGTACTTC,CSVEPRIQETQYF
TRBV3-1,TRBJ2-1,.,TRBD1,TGTGCCAGCAGCCAAGACGTTTGGACAGGGGCTGTCAATGAGCAGTTCTTC,CASSQDVWTGAVNEQFF
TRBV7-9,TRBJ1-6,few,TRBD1,TGTGCCAGCAGGGGACAGTTCCATTCACCCCTCCACTTT,CASRGQFHSPLHF
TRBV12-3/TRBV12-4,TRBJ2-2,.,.,TGTGCCAGCAGCACCGGGCTAGAGAGGACCGGGGAGCTGTTTTTT,CASSTGLERTGELFF
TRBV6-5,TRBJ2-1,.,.,TGTGCCAGCAGTTACTCGAGTTGGGAGGTATCCAGCTCCTACAATGAGCAGTTCTTC,CASSYSSWEVSSSYNEQFF
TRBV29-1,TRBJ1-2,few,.,TGCAGCGTCGCTAGTGGGGAAAGCTATGGCTACACCTTC,CSVASGESYGYTF
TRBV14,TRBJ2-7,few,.,TGTGCCAGCAGCCACTCGCCAGGGAACGAGCAGTACTTC,CASSHSPGNEQYF
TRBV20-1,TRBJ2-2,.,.,TGCAGTGCTAGAGTCGGGAGAACGAGCACCGGGGAGCTGTTTTTT,CSARVGRTSTGELFF
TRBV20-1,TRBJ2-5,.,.,TGCAGTGCTAGAGATTACTTTCAAGAGACCCAGTACTTC,CSARDYFQETQYF
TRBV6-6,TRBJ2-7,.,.,TGTGCCAGCAGTTACCGGACCCGGTACGAGCAGTACTTC,CASSYRTRYEQYF
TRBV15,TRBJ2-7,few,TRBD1,TGTGCCACCAGCAGGTCCATGGACAGGGGGCGGACTAGCGCTACCTACGAGCAGTACTTC,CATSRSMDRGRTSATYEQYF
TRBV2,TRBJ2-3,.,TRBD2,TGTGCCAGCAGCGAAGGACTAGCGGCTAGCACAGATACGCAGTATTTT,CASSEGLAASTDTQYF
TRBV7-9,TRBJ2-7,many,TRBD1,TGTGCCAGCAGCTCGGGACCAGGGGGCCACTCCTACGAGCAGTACTTC,CASSSGPGGHSYEQYF
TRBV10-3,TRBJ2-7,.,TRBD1,TGTGCCATCAGTGGCGGGACAGGGGTCAACTACGAGCAGTACTTC,CAISGGTGVNYEQYF
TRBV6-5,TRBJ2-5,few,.,TGTGCCAGCACCGACCCGGTGGAGACCCAGTACTTC,CASTDPVETQYF
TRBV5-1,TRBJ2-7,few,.,TGCGCCAGCAGCTTGGCCTTAACAGGGACCTACGAGCAGTACTTC,CASSLALTGTYEQYF
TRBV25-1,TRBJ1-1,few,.,TGTGCCAGCAGTGAATTTCCCAACAGAGGGATCAGTGCGGCTTTCTTT,CASSEFPNRGISAAFF
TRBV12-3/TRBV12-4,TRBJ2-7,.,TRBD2,TGTGCCAGCAGGGGGACTAGCGGGATATACGAGCAGTACTTC,CASRGTSGIYEQYF
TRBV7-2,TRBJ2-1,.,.,TGTGCCAGCAGCTCCCGGACTAAGTATGAGCAGTTCTTC,CASSSRTKYEQFF
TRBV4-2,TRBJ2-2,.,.,TGTGCCAGCAGCCAAGTGAGCGCGAACACCGGGGAGCTGTTTTTT,CASSQVSANTGELFF
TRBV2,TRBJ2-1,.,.,TGTGCCAGCTTAGGTATCAATGAGCAGTTCTTC,CASLGINEQFF
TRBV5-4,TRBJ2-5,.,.,TGTGCCAGCAGGGACCTAGGGAGCACCAAGGAGACCCAGTACTTC,CASRDLGSTKETQYF
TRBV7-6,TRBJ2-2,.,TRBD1,TGTGCCAGCAGTTTGACCCGGGACAGTAACACCGGGGAGCTGTTTTTT,CASSLTRDSNTGELFF
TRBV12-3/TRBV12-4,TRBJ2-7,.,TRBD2,TGTGCCAGCAGACCCGTAGCGGGAGGGAACGAGCAGTACTTC,CASRPVAGGNEQYF
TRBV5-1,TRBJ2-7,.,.,TGCGCCAGCAGCTTGGCCTCAGGGACGGGAGAGCAGTACTTC,CASSLASGTGEQYF
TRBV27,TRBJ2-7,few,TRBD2,TGTGCCAGCAGTTCTCCCCTTAGTTCGACTAGCGGGAGTTCCTACGAGCAGTACTTC,CASSSPLSSTSGSSYEQYF
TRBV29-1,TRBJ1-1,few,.,TGCAGTGCGGACGGCACTGAAGCTTTCTTT,CSADGTEAFF
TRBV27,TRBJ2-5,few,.,TGTGCCAGCAGATTGGCTAGCGAGTACCAAGAGACCCAGTACTTC,CASRLASEYQETQYF
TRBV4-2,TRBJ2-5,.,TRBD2,TGTGCCAGCAGCCAAGGGACTAGGGATCAAGAGACCCAGTACTTC,CASSQGTRDQETQYF
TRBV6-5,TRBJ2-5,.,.,TGTGCCAGCAGGCCACTCTCCCTAGCGCAAGAGACCCAGTACTTC,CASRPLSLAQETQYF
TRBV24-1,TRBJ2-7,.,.,TGTGCCACCAGCTCCAGTGGGGGCCCCTACGAGCAGTACTTC,CATSSSGGPYEQYF
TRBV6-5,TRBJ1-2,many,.,TGTGCCAGCAGAACACCCGGGGGGAAAGGCTACACCTTC,CASRTPGGKGYTF
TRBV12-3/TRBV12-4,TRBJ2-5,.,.,TGTGCCAGCACCACCGAGGGCGAGACCCAGTACTTC,CASTTEGETQYF
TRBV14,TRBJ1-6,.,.,TGTGCCAGCAGCCACCCGAGGGGGATAGGGGACAATTCACCCCTCCACTTT,CASSHPRGIGDNSPLHF
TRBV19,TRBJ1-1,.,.,TGTGCCAGTAGTATTACCGGGGCGAGGACTGAAGCTTTCTTT,CASSITGARTEAFF
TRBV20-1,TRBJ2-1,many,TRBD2,TGCAGTGCTCCCCGCTCGGGACTAGCGGGAAACAATGAGCAGTTCTTC,CSAPRSGLAGNNEQFF
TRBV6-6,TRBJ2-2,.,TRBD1,TGTGCCAGCAGTCCGGGACAGGGTACCACCGGGGAGCTGTTTTTT,CASSPGQGTTGELFF
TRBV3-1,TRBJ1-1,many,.,TGTGCCAGCAGCCAAGCGGGGTCGGGAGTGGACACTGAAGCTTTCTTT,CASSQAGSGVDTEAFF
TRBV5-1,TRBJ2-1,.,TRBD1,TGCGCCAGCAGCATAGGACAGGGTGTGAATGAGCAGTTCTTC,CASSIGQGVNEQFF
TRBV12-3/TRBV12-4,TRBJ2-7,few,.,TGTGCCAGCAGTTTAATGCACGAGCAGTACTTC,CASSLMHEQYF
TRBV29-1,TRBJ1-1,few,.,TGCAGCGTTGAAAGGCGGATGAACACTGAAGCTTTCTTT,CSVERRMNTEAFF
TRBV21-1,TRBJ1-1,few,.,TGTGCCAGCAGCAAAAACAGGGGGTTAGACACTGAAGCTTTCTTT,CASSKNRGLDTEAFF
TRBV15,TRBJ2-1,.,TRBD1,TGTGCCACCAGCAGAGGGACAGGGGGGTACAATGAGCAGTTCTTC,CATSRGTGGYNEQFF